The present entry profiles one T cell receptor (beta chain) with its context. This entry is derived from a study of monozygotic twins with cystic fibrosis. Clones were read by immunoSEQ multiplex PCR, and TCRdb kept only the in-frame ones, dropping some. The sample holds 30,000 to 45,000 clones, 84% seen once. CDR3 length: 18 amino acids. Germline V gene lookup returns CDR1 LGHNA and CDR2 YNFKEQ. J was trimmed by 3 bases and V by 0 bases; bases with no gene match: 11. Sequencing was done on a sample of blood. The chain uses TRBV4-2 and TRBJ2-3; 8 positions match TRBD2. The clonotype originates from a girl aged 2 to 10 with cystic fibrosis. The CDR3 nucleotides read TGTGCCAGCAGCCAAGATTTAGGACTAGCTTTGCAGACAGATACGCAGTATTTT. Its protein is CASSQDLGLALQTDTQYF.